This record covers a single T cell receptor beta chain. No antigen is known for it. The data originate from a study of shared clonotypes between healthy human individuals. CDR1 and CDR2 (germline): MDHEN, SYDVKM. The V end lost 2 bases, the J end lost 3 bases, and 20 bases lay between the germline ends. The CDR3 length is 17 residues. Study-level findings and limits: Owing to a small donor count, the genetic and exposure-history diversity represented was limited.

This table comes from immunoSEQ multiplex PCR, and its TCRdb copy is limited to in-frame clones, with some not included. The top ten clones hold 0.045% to 0.06% of a sample with hundreds of thousands of clones, about 96% of them seen once. The V gene is TRBV28, the J gene TRBJ2-7, with D possibly being TRBD2 (6 bases). This receptor was taken from a woman aged 25 to 45 in good health. Sequencing was done on a sample of naive CD4+ T cells sorted from blood. The sample's subset: CD45RA+ positively selected. CDR3: CASSLVGASERFYEQYF. In DNA, the CDR3 is TGTGCCAGCAGTTTAGTGGGTGCTAGCGAGAGATTCTACGAGCAGTACTTC.